The rows below give T cell receptor beta chains drawn from one sample of a study of cytotoxic CD8 clonotypes in ibrutinib-treated CLL. Method: immunoSEQ multiplex PCR; TCRdb's copy keeps in-frame clones and lacks some. The table has 110,000 or so clones, about 50% seen once. The material sequenced was PBMCs, taken after 24 months of ibrutinib treatment. Receptors originate from a human donor with chronic lymphocytic leukemia. CDR3s include the opening cysteine and the closing phenylalanine or tryptophan.

j_call | cdr3_length | v_call | cdr3_aa
TRBJ1-2 | 14 | TRBV6-1 | CASSMTGGHSGYTF
TRBJ2-3 | 15 | TRBV11-1 | CASSLSQRFTDTQYF
TRBJ2-7 | 15 | TRBV7-9 | CASSTVQGSSYEQYF
TRBJ2-1 | 15 | TRBV7-2 | CASLGGGPRVNEQFF
TRBJ2-7 | 14 | TRBV19 | CASSIGTKLYEQYF
TRBJ2-3 | 17 | TRBV7-2 | CASSLAPGLAGGDTQYF
TRBJ1-2 | 15 | TRBV18 | CASSPDWTGSYGYTF
TRBJ1-5 | 17 | TRBV5-6 | CASSFFRGQAANQPQHF
TRBJ1-4 | 13 | TRBV30 | CAWAGWSNEKLFF
TRBJ2-7 | 13 | TRBV6-6 | CASAPGLANEQYF
TRBJ2-5 | 14 | TRBV28 | CASRGTGESETQYF
TRBJ2-7 | 12 | TRBV11-2 | CASSRHDYEQYF
TRBJ1-3 | 15 | TRBV30 | CAWSGQGNSGNTIYF
TRBJ1-4 | 11 | TRBV30 | CAWSLGEKLFF
TRBJ1-2 | 14 | TRBV5-6 | CASSFSYPGQGYTF
TRBJ1-2 | 16 | TRBV19 | CASSIPRGGSPLGYTF
TRBJ2-7 | 15 | TRBV5-1 | CASSLGSGSDGEQYF
TRBJ2-1 | 11 | TRBV6-5 | CASTQGNEQFF
TRBJ1-1 | 13 | TRBV28 | CASSFSGTIGAFF
TRBJ1-5 | 15 | TRBV25-1 | CASSEGTVGSQPQHF
TRBJ2-3 | 18 | TRBV7-9 | CASSLARGVTLSTDTQYF
TRBJ2-4 | 12 | TRBV6-6 | CAISDSGGIQYF
TRBJ1-2 | 15 | TRBV6-1 | CASRRNLQGGDGYTF
TRBJ2-5 | 15 | TRBV30 | CAWSATTDHQETQYF
TRBJ1-3 | 14 | TRBV5-3 | CARSLPQGGNTIYF
TRBJ1-3 | 16 | TRBV30 | CACHQGQVLSGNTIYF
TRBJ2-5 | 13 | TRBV2 | CASQTLSGETQYF
TRBJ2-6 | 13 | TRBV19 | CASSISGANVLTF
TRBJ2-3 | 16 | TRBV19 | CASSFPRGQRTDTQYF
TRBJ1-2 | 11 | TRBV6-1 | CASSEGGGYTF
TRBJ1-6 | 16 | TRBV6-6 | CASSYSPPPLNSPLHF
TRBJ1-4 | 12 | TRBV30 | CAWSGQDKKLFF
TRBJ2-3 | 15 | TRBV29-1 | CSVRGLAGDPDTQYF
TRBJ2-1 | 15 | TRBV7-7 | CASSPGTSTYNEQFF
TRBJ2-2 | 14 | TRBV7-2 | CASSSGQGTGELFF
TRBJ1-1 | 13 | TRBV27 | CASSLRGNTEAFF
TRBJ1-1 | 12 | TRBV10-3 | CAIKKGDTEAFF
TRBJ1-6 | 14 | TRBV27 | CASSSALPNSPLHF
TRBJ2-7 | 18 | TRBV11-3 | CASSYADPWTAFSYEQYF
TRBJ2-5 | 14 | TRBV7-2 | CASSFWGWQETQYF
TRBJ2-1 | 15 | TRBV29-1 | CSVLRTGGILNEQFF
TRBJ1-2 | 15 | TRBV5-4 | CASSPGDSGRGGYTF
TRBJ1-2 | 12 | TRBV7-8 | CASSTDSYGYTF
TRBJ1-2 | 15 | TRBV10-3 | CAISDLRQPNYGYTF
TRBJ2-1 | 16 | TRBV4-3 | CASSQDEGTGANEQFF
TRBJ2-5 | 14 | TRBV7-9 | CASSLDAYQETQYF
TRBJ1-2 | 19 | TRBV9 | CASSQGREIGPGGGYGYTF